This TCR beta chain stems from a study of cytotoxic CD8 clonotypes in ibrutinib-treated CLL. Study-level results: Clonality grew at ibrutinib response; at progression, it decreased back toward baseline.

Germline V gene sequence: CDR1 GTSNPN, CDR2 SVGIG (reference sequence). V was shortened by 4 bases and J by 5 bases, with 8 bases between the two germline ends. This CDR3 comprises 11 residues. This clone was found many times. Antigen specificity is unknown. Measured with immunoSEQ multiplex PCR; TCRdb has only the in-frame clones, and not every one. In the table there are about 200,000 clones, around 75% of which are singletons. The sample in question was PBMCs, obtained after 12 months of ibrutinib treatment. The TCR originated in a human donor with chronic lymphocytic leukemia. V gene TRBV30 combines with J gene TRBJ2-5; D call uncertain. CDR3 coding DNA: TGTGCCTGGATTAGATCCGAGACCCAGTACTTC. Residues: CAWIRSETQYF.